The rows below give T cell receptor beta chains drawn from one sample of a study of identifying expanded T cells in peripheral blood. Data came from immunoSEQ multiplex PCR; TCRdb stores just in-frame clones and leaves some out. This table has tens of thousands of clones, approximately 81% appearing once. Sequencing was carried out using blood. All receptors derive from a person aged 18 to 70 in good health. The CDR3 runs from the conserved cysteine through the conserved F or W. The D gene is left open where the match is weak. The size entry is marked missing in some rows and otherwise reads once, few, many or a size class.

j_call d_call v_call clone_size cdr3_aa cdr3_nt
TRBJ1-5 . TRBV5-6 . CASSLGTQGPQHF TGTGCCAGCAGCTTAGGCACGCAGGGGCCCCAGCATTTT
TRBJ2-2 TRBD1 TRBV4-3 . CASSQDETGMNTGELFF TGCGCCAGCAGCCAAGACGAGACAGGGATGAACACCGGGGAGCTGTTTTTT
TRBJ2-5 . TRBV7-6 . CASSLVVEETQYF TGTGCCAGCAGCTTAGTTGTGGAAGAGACCCAGTACTTC
TRBJ2-4 . TRBV19 . CASAQVGDKNIQYF TGTGCCAGTGCTCAAGTCGGGGATAAGAACATTCAGTACTTC
TRBJ2-7 TRBD1 TRBV5-6 once CASSLGQGVVYEQYF TGTGCCAGCAGCTTGGGACAGGGGGTGGTTTACGAGCAGTACTTC
TRBJ2-2 . TRBV18 . CASSPEGKWGTGELFF TGTGCCAGCTCACCGGAGGGAAAATGGGGCACCGGGGAGCTGTTTTTT
TRBJ2-7 TRBD2 TRBV5-1 once CASSLLEAGAYEQYF TGCGCCAGCAGCTTACTGGAAGCGGGGGCCTACGAGCAGTACTTC
TRBJ1-2 . TRBV5-8 . CASSLVTAANYGYTF TGTGCCAGCAGCTTGGTGACGGCAGCTAACTATGGCTACACCTTC
TRBJ2-1 TRBD2 TRBV7-9 . CASSFPRGGYEQFF TGTGCCAGCAGCTTTCCGCGGGGGGGCTATGAGCAGTTCTTC
TRBJ1-1 . TRBV15 . CATSGASTEAFF TGTGCCACCAGCGGTGCCAGCACTGAAGCTTTCTTT
TRBJ2-1 TRBD1 TRBV6-5 . CASSWDRSSYNEQFF TGTGCCAGCAGCTGGGACAGGAGCTCCTACAATGAGCAGTTCTTC
TRBJ2-3 . TRBV4-2 . CASSQGTLGATDTQYF TGTGCCAGCAGCCAAGGGACCCTCGGGGCTACAGATACGCAGTATTTT
TRBJ2-3 TRBD2 TRBV7-2 . CASSLGLAGVPSTDTQYF TGTGCCAGCAGCTTGGGACTAGCGGGGGTACCTAGCACAGATACGCAGTATTTT